Listed here are 8 T cell receptor beta chains from one sample, sequenced in a study of cytomegalovirus exposure and HLA in healthy donors. 60 Vbeta and 13 Jbeta primers were used in PCR. Sequenced by immunoSEQ multiplex PCR; TCRdb stores in-frame clones only, minus some. This table holds 150,000 to 200,000 clones, approximately 78% found once. The sequencing sample was made of PBMCs. The receptor set was obtained from a girl aged 2 to 10 in good health and CMV-seropositive.

The table lists this clone with a few counts. This chain links TRBV5-6 with TRBJ1-3; D is unclear. Trimming took off 4 bases at V and 1 base at J, with 9 bases between the two ends. Germline V gene sequence: CDR1 SGHDT, CDR2 YYEEEE. This CDR3 is 14 amino acids long. CDR3 sequence reads: CASSLAGSGNTIYF. CDR3 bases: TGTGCCAGCAGCCTTGCGGGTTCTGGAAACACCATATATTTT.

The chain uses TRBV7-9 and TRBJ2-1, with TRBD2 matching over 7 bases. V shed 1 base and J 1 base; nucleotides not matched to a gene: 4. Germline V gene data show CDR1 as SEHNR and CDR2 as FQNEAQ (reference sequence). The CDR3 length is 16 residues. The DNA for the CDR3 is TGTGCCAGCAGCTTAGAAGGCGGGAGATCCTACAATGAGCAGTTCTTC. It encodes CASSLEGGRSYNEQFF.

The chain couples TRBV2 to TRBJ2-7, with 10 bases aligning to TRBD1. Germline CDR1 is SNHLY and CDR2 is FYNNEI. The CDR3 runs to 15 residues. The V segment lost 7 bases and the J segment 3 bases; nucleotides outside the gene matches: 9. CDR3 DNA: TGTGCCAGCACCCCGATTCGGACAGGGGGCTACGAGCAGTACTTC. Its protein product is CASTPIRTGGYEQYF.

This chain uses TRBV28 with TRBJ1-5, with D possibly matching TRBD1 (6 bases). The CDR3 runs 16 residues. V dropped 2 bases and J dropped 0 bases, with 11 bases sitting between them. CDR1 MDHEN and CDR2 SYDVKM come from the germline V gene. The CDR3 spells CASSLGGAYSNQPQHF. Written as DNA, the CDR3 is TGTGCCAGCAGTTTAGGGGGGGCATATAGCAATCAGCCCCAGCATTTT.

This clone has only one observation. The chain is built from TRBV27 and TRBJ1-4; D remains ambiguous. V lost 0 bases to trimming and J lost 4 bases, with 6 bases between them. Germline values: CDR1 MNHEY, CDR2 SMNVEV (reference sequence). This CDR3 comprises 14 residues. This CDR3 reads CASSLSRGNEKLFF. As DNA, the CDR3 is TGTGCCAGCAGTTTATCGCGGGGTAATGAAAAACTGTTTTTT.

As to this clone: Germline and junction disagree at one end, which may indicate a read error. The rearrangement links TRBV11-3 to TRBJ2-3, with 7 positions matching TRBD2. This CDR3 region has 13 residues. Germline V gene sequence: CDR1 SGHNT, CDR2 YENEEA. CDR3 sequence (DNA): TGTGCCAGCAGCTTGTTAGTGGGAGGGCCAGTCTTCTTT. This codes for CASSLLVGGPVFF.

This clone was picked up a small number of times. The V and J genes are TRBV5-1 and TRBJ1-3, with D maybe TRBD1 (6 bases). This CDR3 comprises 16 residues. The germline V and J ends were trimmed by 0 bases and 0 bases, with 10 bases remaining between them. Germline CDR1 and CDR2: SGHRS and YFSETQ. The CDR3 protein is CASSLGGTNSGNTIYF. The CDR3, as DNA: TGCGCCAGCAGCTTGGGGGGGACAAACTCTGGAAACACCATATATTTT.

This rearrangement joins TRBV30 to TRBJ2-7; possible D gene TRBD2, 5 bases. V lost 0 bases and J lost 2, with 11 bases in between. The CDR3 loop spans 14 amino acids. The germline CDR1 and CDR2 sequences are GTSNPN and SVGIG (reference sequence). CDR3 in amino acids: CAWSVGRGTYEQYF. CDR3 DNA: TGTGCCTGGAGTGTAGGGAGAGGTACCTACGAGCAGTACTTC.